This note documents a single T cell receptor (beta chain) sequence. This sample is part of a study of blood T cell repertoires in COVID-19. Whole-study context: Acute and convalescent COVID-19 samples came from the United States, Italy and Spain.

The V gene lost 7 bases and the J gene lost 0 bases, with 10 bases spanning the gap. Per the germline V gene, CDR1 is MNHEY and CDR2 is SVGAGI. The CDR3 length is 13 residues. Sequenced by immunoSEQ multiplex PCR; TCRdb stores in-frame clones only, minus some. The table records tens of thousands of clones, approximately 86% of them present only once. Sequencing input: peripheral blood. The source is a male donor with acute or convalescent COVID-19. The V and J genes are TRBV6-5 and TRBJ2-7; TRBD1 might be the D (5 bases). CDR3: CASKDRASYEQYF. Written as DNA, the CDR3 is TGTGCCAGCAAAGACAGAGCCTCCTACGAGCAGTACTTC.